The sequence of this T cell receptor (beta chain) was determined in a study of blood T cell repertoires in COVID-19. Study-wide context: The United States, Italy and Spain were the sources of the acute and convalescent COVID-19 samples.

Recruits, aged roughly 18 to 90 years, lived in 20 to 30 US areas. The study assigned cohorts using participant-reported clinical history. Two consecutive negative NP/OP PCR tests, clearance, or resolved symptoms defined Cohort 3 recovery. V lost 3 bases, J lost 3 bases, and 17 bases lay in between. CDR3 length: 16 residues. Germline lookup yields CDR1 SGHAT and CDR2 FQNNGV. Only in-frame clones appear in the TCRdb table, and some are missing; sequencing was by immunoSEQ multiplex PCR. The repertoire consists of about 480,000 clones, with 70% to 90% occurring once and the leading ten covering approximately 1.8%.

The source material was PBMCs or T cells enriched from blood (not recorded which). The TCR comes from a woman in her forties who had recovered from COVID-19. The V gene is TRBV11-2, the J gene TRBJ1-2; D unresolved. This CDR3 is CASSLPMIAGYYGYTF. CDR3 in DNA: TGTGCCAGCAGCTTGCCGATGATTGCAGGCTACTATGGCTACACCTTC. Full variable domain (rest looked up from reference TRBV11-2 and TRBJ1-2): EAGVAQSPRYKIIEKRQSVAFWCNPISGHATLYWYQQILGQGPKLLIQFQNNGVVDDSQLPKDRFSAERLKGVDSTLKIQPAKLEDSAVYLCASSLPMIAGYYGYTFGSGTRLTVV.